The rows below give T cell receptor beta chains drawn from one sample of a study of blood T cells in healthy people across ages. TCRdb re-called the 5' RACE reads with MiXCR, one entry per CDR3 protein. Of approximately 1,700,000 distinct CDR3 sequences listed, about 39% are singletons. The sample taken for sequencing was blood. The source of these receptors is a human donor in good health. Each CDR3 is given with its conserved first and last residue. A clone size is listed for some rows: how often the clone was seen (once, few, many), or a class if it is expanded.

CDR3 protein: CASSPGQAIEQYF
J gene: TRBJ2-7
V gene: TRBV6-2/TRBV6-3
clone size: few

CDR3 protein: CASSLWEGESKNIQYF
J gene: TRBJ2-4
V gene: TRBV7-8
clone size: few

CDR3 protein: CASSSLNFNYGYTF
J gene: TRBJ1-2
V gene: TRBV27
clone size: -

CDR3 protein: CASSTPFRGPGEQFF
J gene: TRBJ2-1
V gene: TRBV19
clone size: -

CDR3 protein: CASSLLKSSYNEQFF
J gene: TRBJ2-1
V gene: TRBV5-6
clone size: -

CDR3 protein: CASSTGTGSFQPQHF
J gene: TRBJ1-5
V gene: TRBV7-2
clone size: -

CDR3 protein: CASSPVWDGSYNEQFF
J gene: TRBJ2-1
V gene: TRBV28
clone size: many

CDR3 protein: CASRTQDRNSPLHF
J gene: TRBJ1-6
V gene: TRBV7-9
clone size: -

CDR3 protein: CASSLNRGLITDTQYF
J gene: TRBJ2-3
V gene: TRBV7-2
clone size: -

CDR3 protein: CSARDGSTGQNTEAFF
J gene: TRBJ1-1
V gene: TRBV20-1
clone size: few

CDR3 protein: CSARASAGETQYF
J gene: TRBJ2-5
V gene: TRBV20-1
clone size: -

CDR3 protein: CASSLIGVHYNEQFF
J gene: TRBJ2-1
V gene: TRBV7-3
clone size: -